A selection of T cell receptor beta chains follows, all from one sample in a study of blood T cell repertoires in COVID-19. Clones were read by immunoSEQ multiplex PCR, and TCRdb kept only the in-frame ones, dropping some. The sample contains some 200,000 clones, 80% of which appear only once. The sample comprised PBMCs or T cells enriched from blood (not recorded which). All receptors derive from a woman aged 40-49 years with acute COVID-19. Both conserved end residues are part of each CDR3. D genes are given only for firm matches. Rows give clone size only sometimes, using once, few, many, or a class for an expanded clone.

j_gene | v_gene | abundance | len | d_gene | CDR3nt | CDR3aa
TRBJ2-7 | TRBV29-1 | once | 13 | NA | TGCAGCGTGGGGGGAGGGGGATCCTACGAGCAGTACTTC | CSVGGGGSYEQYF
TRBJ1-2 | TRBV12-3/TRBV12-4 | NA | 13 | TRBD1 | TGTGCCAGCAGAGGGGACAGCTACTATGGCTACACCTTC | CASRGDSYYGYTF
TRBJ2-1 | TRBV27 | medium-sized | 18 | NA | TGTGCCAGCAGTTTACCTCCTTTCAGTGGGAGCTCCTACAATGAGCAGTTCTTC | CASSLPPFSGSSYNEQFF
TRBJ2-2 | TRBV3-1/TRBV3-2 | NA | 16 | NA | TGTGCCAGCATCCGAGGAGGGCCCTCGGGCACCGGGGAGCTGTTTTTT | CASIRGGPSGTGELFF
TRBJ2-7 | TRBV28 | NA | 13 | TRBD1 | TGTGCCAGCAGTTCTTGGGGACAGGGAGGGCAGTACTTC | CASSSWGQGGQYF
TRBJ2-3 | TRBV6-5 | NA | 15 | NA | TGTGCCAGCAGAAAATCGGGATTTAGCACAGATACGCAGTATTTT | CASRKSGFSTDTQYF
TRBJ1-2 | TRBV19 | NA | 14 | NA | TGTGCCAGTAGTACGCCCCCCACAGGCCGTGGCTACACCTTC | CASSTPPTGRGYTF
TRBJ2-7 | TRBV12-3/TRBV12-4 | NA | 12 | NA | TGTGCCAGCAGTTTGGACAGCTACGAGCAGTACTTC | CASSLDSYEQYF
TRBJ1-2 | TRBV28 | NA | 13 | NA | TGTGCCAGCAGTTTAGACAGGATCTATGGCTACACCTTC | CASSLDRIYGYTF
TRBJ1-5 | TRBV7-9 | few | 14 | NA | TGTGCCAGCAGCCGGACAGCAGGCGCGGGGCCCCAGCATTTT | CASSRTAGAGPQHF
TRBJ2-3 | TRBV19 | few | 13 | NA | TGTGCCAGTAGTCGGGACTTGGGTGATACGCAGTATTTT | CASSRDLGDTQYF
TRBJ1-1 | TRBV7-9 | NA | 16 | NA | TGTGCCAGCAGCTCGCCGGGGGAGGACCGCCTCGCTGAAGCTTTCTTT | CASSSPGEDRLAEAFF
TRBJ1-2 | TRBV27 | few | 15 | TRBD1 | TGTGCCAGCAGTCCAGGGACAGACCGTAACTATGGCTACACCTTC | CASSPGTDRNYGYTF
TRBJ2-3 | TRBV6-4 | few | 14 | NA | TGTGCCAGCAGTGACGCGGGCGGACGCGATACGCAGTATTTT | CASSDAGGRDTQYF
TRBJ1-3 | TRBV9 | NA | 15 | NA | TGTGCCAGCAGCGCCCGACACTTCTCTGGAAACACCATATATTTT | CASSARHFSGNTIYF
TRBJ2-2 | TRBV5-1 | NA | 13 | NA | TGCGCCAGCAGCGAGACAGCTACCGGGGAGCTGTTTTTT | CASSETATGELFF
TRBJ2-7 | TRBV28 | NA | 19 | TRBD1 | TGTGCCAGCAGCCCTTCGATATCCGGGAGACAGGGGTACTCCTACGAGCAGTACTTC | CASSPSISGRQGYSYEQYF
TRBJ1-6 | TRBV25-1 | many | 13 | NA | TGTGCCAGCAGTGGTCCAAATAATTCACCCCTCCACTTT | CASSGPNNSPLHF
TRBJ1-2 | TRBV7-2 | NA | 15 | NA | TGTGCCAGCAGCTTACTCGCGTTCGCTAACTATGGCTACACCTTC | CASSLLAFANYGYTF
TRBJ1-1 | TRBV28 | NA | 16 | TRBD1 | TGTGCCAGCAGTACTCGACAGGGGGCTTTAGGCACTGAAGCTTTCTTT | CASSTRQGALGTEAFF
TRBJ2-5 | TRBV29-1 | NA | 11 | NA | TGCAGCGTTCGCGGGGAAGAGACCCAGTACTTC | CSVRGEETQYF
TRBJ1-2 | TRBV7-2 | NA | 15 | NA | TGTGCCAGCAGCTTAGCGGACTTTTTTAACTATGGCTACACCTTC | CASSLADFFNYGYTF
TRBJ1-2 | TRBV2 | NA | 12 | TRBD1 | TGTGCCAGCAGTTTCACAGGGGTAGGCTACACCTTC | CASSFTGVGYTF
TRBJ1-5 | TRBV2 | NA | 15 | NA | TGTGCCAGCAGTGAGGAAAGGACAGGCAATCAGCCCCAGCATTTT | CASSEERTGNQPQHF
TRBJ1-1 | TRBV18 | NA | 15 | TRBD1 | TGTGCCAGCTCACCACGGGACAGGGTCGCCCCTGAAGCTTTCTTT | CASSPRDRVAPEAFF
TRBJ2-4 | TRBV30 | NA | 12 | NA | TGTGCCTGGGGGGAGGCCAAAAACATTCAGTACTTC | CAWGEAKNIQYF
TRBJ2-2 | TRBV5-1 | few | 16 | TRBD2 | TGCGCCAGCAGCAGTTTAAGCGGGATTGGCACCGGGGAGCTGTTTTTT | CASSSLSGIGTGELFF
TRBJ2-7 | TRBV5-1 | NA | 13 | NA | TGCGCCAGCAGCTTGGAGGGGCCCTACGAGCAGTACTTC | CASSLEGPYEQYF
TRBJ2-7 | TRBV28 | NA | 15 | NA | TGTGCCAGCAGTTTTCACACCACGACAGTCCACGAGCAGTACTTC | CASSFHTTTVHEQYF
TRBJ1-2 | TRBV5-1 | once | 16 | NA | TGCGCCAGCAGCCCCTTCGGGGACACCCAGGGGTATGGCTACACCTTC | CASSPFGDTQGYGYTF
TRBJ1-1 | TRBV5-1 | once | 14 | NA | TGCGCCAGCAGCGTTAGACAGATGAACACTGAAGCTTTCTTT | CASSVRQMNTEAFF